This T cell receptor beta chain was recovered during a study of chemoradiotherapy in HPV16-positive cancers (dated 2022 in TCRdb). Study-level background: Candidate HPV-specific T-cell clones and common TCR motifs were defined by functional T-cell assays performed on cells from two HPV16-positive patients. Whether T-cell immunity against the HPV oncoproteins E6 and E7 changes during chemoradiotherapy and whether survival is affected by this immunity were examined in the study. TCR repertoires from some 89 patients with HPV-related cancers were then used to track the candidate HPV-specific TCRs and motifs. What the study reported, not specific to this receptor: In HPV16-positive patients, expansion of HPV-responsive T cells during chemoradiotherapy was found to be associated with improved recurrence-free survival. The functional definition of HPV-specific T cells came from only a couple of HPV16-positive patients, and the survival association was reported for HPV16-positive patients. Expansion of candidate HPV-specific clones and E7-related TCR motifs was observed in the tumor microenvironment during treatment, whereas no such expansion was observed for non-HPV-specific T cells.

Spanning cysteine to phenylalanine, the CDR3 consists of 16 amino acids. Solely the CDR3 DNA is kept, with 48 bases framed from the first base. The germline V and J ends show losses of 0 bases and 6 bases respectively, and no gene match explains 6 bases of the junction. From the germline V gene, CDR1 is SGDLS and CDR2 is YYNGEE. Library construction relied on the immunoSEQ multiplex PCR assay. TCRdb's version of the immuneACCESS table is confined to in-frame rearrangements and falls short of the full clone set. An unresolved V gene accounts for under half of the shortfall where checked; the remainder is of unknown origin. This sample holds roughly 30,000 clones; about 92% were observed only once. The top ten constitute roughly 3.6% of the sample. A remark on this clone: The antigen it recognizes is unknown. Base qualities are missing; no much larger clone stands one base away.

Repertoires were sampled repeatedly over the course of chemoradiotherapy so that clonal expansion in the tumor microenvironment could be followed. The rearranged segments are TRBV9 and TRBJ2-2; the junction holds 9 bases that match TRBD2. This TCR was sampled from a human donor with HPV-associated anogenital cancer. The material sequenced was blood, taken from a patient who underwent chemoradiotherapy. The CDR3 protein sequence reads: CASSVAAGGHAGELFF. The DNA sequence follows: TGTGCCAGCAGCGTAGCGGCGGGGGGGCATGCCGGGGAGCTGTTTTTT.